One sample yielded the 2 T cell receptor beta chains listed below, sequenced in a study of T-cell reconstitution after alpha-beta-depleted transplantation in children. Preparation of the TCRbeta library involved a method that used unique molecular identifiers. TCRdb re-analysed the PCR reads in MiXCR, keeping a single row per CDR3 protein. The sample records about 900,000 distinct CDR3 sequences, roughly 29% being singletons. The sample was PBMCs, mostly from graft donor cells, taken 360 days after TCRalphabeta/CD19-depleted stem cell transplant. These receptors originate from a boy in the first two years of life who had a stem cell transplant for SCID, so the T cells may come from the graft donor.

This clonotype turned up a few times. The chain combines TRBV12-3 or TRBV12-4 with TRBJ2-2, with TRBD1 identical over 7 bases. The ends lost 6 bases at V and 1 base at J; junction bases unmatched: 5. The CDR3 covers 15 residues. CDR3 nucleotides: TGTGCCAGCAGCGACAGGGTGGGGAACACCGGGGAGCTGTTTTTT. It is translated as CASSDRVGNTGELFF.

The V and J genes are TRBV12-3 or TRBV12-4 and TRBJ2-7; TRBD1 is a possible D gene (5 bases). Trimming cost V 4 bases and J 0 bases, with 16 bases left between them. The CDR3 runs 16 residues. CDR3 nucleotides: TGTGCCAGCAGTTCCACAAGTGGGGCCCTCTCCTACGAGCAGTACTTC. It specifies CASSSTSGALSYEQYF.